These 24 T cell receptor beta chains came from one sample sequenced in a study of T cells in Graves' hyperthyroidism and ophthalmopathy. Amplification of TCR beta CDR3 regions was performed using RNA transcripts as template. The primer set for the first-round RT-PCR of the TCR CDR3 was HTBI. TCRdb reanalysed the multiplex PCR reads using MiXCR and keeps one entry per CDR3 protein. The data contain 560,000 or so distinct CDR3 sequences, about 20% of them singletons. Sequencing was performed on blood. Every receptor here comes from a middle-aged man with Graves' ophthalmopathy.

The DNA for the CDR3 is TGTGCCAGCAGGCTAACGATAGGCGGGGTCGAGACCCAGTACTTC. Amino acid sequence: CASRLTIGGVETQYF. The chain links TRBV7-2 to TRBJ2-5; tentatively, D is TRBD2 (6 bases). The CDR3 runs to 15 residues. The germline V gene encodes CDR1 SGHTA and CDR2 FQGNSA. V shed 6 bases and J shed 5 bases, with 19 bases lying between them. The full variable domain, rest sourced from reference TRBV7-2 and TRBJ2-5, is GAGVSQSPSNKVTEKGKDVELRCDPISGHTALYWYRQSLGQGLEFLIYFQGNSAPDKSGLPSDRFSAERTGGSVSTLTIQRTQQEDSAVYLCASRLTIGGVETQYFGPGTRLLVL.

V usage is TRBV24-1 and J usage is TRBJ2-2; the D is unclear. The V gene's germline CDR1 is KGHDR and CDR2 SFDVKD. V was cut by 0 bases and J by 1 base, with 2 bases left in between. The CDR3 is made up of 14 amino acids. The CDR3 DNA reads as TGTGCCACCAGTGATTTGTTGAACACCGGGGAGCTGTTTTTT. This sequence encodes CATSDLLNTGELFF.

The rearrangement joins TRBV14 to TRBJ1-6; the D gene is possibly TRBD1 (6 bases). Between the trimmed V and J ends, which lost 2 bases and 0 bases, there was a span of 23 bases. Germline-derived CDR1 and CDR2 are SGHDN and FVKESK. CDR3 length: 21 residues. CDR3 DNA sequence: TGTGCCAGCAGCCAACATGCGGGACAAGGTTTATCCAGCTCCTATAATTCACCCCTCCACTTT. It encodes CASSQHAGQGLSSSYNSPLHF.

At least ten counts were recorded for this clonotype. This chain links TRBV28 with TRBJ2-7; D gene uncertain. Germline CDR1 MDHEN, CDR2 SYDVKM. Deletions cut 1 base from V and 4 bases from J, with 5 bases between. The CDR3 is 12 residues long. The CDR3 DNA is TGTGCCAGCAGTTTATCCCTTTACGAGCAGTACTTC. It yields the protein CASSLSLYEQYF. The variable domain in full, with the rest retrieved from reference TRBV28 and TRBJ2-7, is DVKVTQSSRYLVKRTGEKVFLECVQDMDHENMFWYRQDPGLGLRLIYFSYDVKMKEKGDIPEGYSVSREKKERFSLILESASTNQTSMYLCASSLSLYEQYFGPGTRLTVT.

This clonotype was detected a few times. The chain links TRBV6-4 to TRBJ1-2; possibly TRBD1 for D (6 bases). CDR1 is MRHNA, CDR2 SNTAGT, per germline. The V and J ends lost 0 bases and 8 bases respectively, with 22 bases between them. The CDR3 extends over 17 amino acids. This CDR3 is CASSDSSGLGAAAGYTF. CDR3 DNA sequence: TGTGCCAGCAGTGACTCGTCGGGTCTGGGGGCTGCCGCGGGCTACACCTTC.

This clonotype was detected many times. The V gene is TRBV11-2, the J gene TRBJ1-2; 7 bases fit TRBD1. Germline V gene data show CDR1 as SGHAT and CDR2 as FQNNGV. V lost 5 bases to trimming and J lost 8 bases; unmatched junction nucleotides: 14. The CDR3 is 15 amino acids. The CDR3, as DNA: TGTGCCAGCAGCGAATCGACTACAGGGGAGTGGGGCTACACCTTC. Its protein product is CASSESTTGEWGYTF.

V usage is TRBV6-8 and J usage is TRBJ2-1, with 10 bases that match TRBD2. The CDR3 has 15 residues. Trimming cost V 5 bases and J 6 bases; bases outside gene matches: 7. From germline, CDR1 is MNHGY and CDR2 SAAAGT. The CDR3 DNA reads as TGTGCCAGCAGTCCCCTGGGACTAGCGCTCAATGAGCAGTTCTTC. Translating gives CASSPLGLALNEQFF.

The sample holds a few counts of this clonotype. V gene TRBV19 combines with J gene TRBJ2-1; D unresolved. CDR3 length: 14 residues. Trimming took off 3 bases at V and 5 bases at J, with 11 bases between the two ends. Germline V CDR1 and CDR2: LNHDA, SQIVND (reference sequence). CDR3 sequence (DNA): TGTGCCAGTAGTATTTTTAGTCAACACAATGAGCAGTTCTTC. Amino acids: CASSIFSQHNEQFF.

The V call is TRBV29-1, the J call TRBJ2-2; D is undetermined. CDR3 length equals 14 residues. Looked up from germline, CDR1 is SQVTM and CDR2 is ANQGSEA. V was shortened by 1 base and J by 5 bases, with 11 bases between the two germline ends. For the CDR3, the DNA is TGCAGCGTTGAAGTCCGCAGCGAAACCGGGGAGCTGTTTTTT. The encoded protein is CSVEVRSETGELFF.

The table lists this clonotype with many counts. This chain links TRBV6-1 with TRBJ2-1, with D tentatively TRBD2 (6 bases). The V gene lost 8 bases and the J gene lost 5 bases, with 10 bases spanning the gap. CDR3 length equals 12 residues. Looked up from germline, CDR1 is MNHNS and CDR2 is SASEGT. CDR3: CASSWGDNEQFF. Written as DNA, the CDR3 is TGTGCCAGCTCCTGGGGGGACAATGAGCAGTTCTTC.

CDR3 protein: CASSKGATGANVLTF. In DNA form, the CDR3 reads TGTGCCAGCAGCAAAGGGGCGACTGGGGCCAACGTCCTGACTTTC. The rearrangement links TRBV12-3 or TRBV12-4 to TRBJ2-6, with TRBD1 as a possible D gene (5 bases). The CDR3 has 15 amino acids. Trimming shortened V by 6 bases and J by 2 bases, and 11 bases separated the two germline ends.

For this clonotype: The junction shows a germline mismatch at one end, possibly a read error. V usage is TRBV6-2 or TRBV6-3 and J usage is TRBJ2-7; no definite D call. The CDR3 is made up of 16 amino acids. The germline gives CDR1 MNHEY, CDR2 SVGEGT. The CDR3 bases are TGTGCCGGCAGTTACTCGGCAGGCGACCCGTCCTACGAGCAGTACTTC. Translation: CAGSYSAGDPSYEQYF.

This clonotype was counted a few times. The chain carries TRBV28 and TRBJ1-4, with 9 bases matching TRBD1. CDR1 and CDR2 from the germline V gene are MDHEN and SYDVKM. The J segment lost 10 bases and the V segment lost 7 bases, leaving 10 bases of the junction unmatched. CDR3 length: 14 amino acids. The CDR3 reads CASTWGTGSGKLFF. The CDR3 nucleotides are TGTGCCAGCACCTGGGGGACAGGGTCTGGAAAACTGTTTTTT.

The chain employs TRBV29-1 and TRBJ1-5; 12 positions agree with TRBD1. The CDR3 has 14 residues. V shed 5 bases and J 7 bases; nucleotides not matched to a gene: 6. The germline V gene encodes CDR1 SQVTM and CDR2 ANQGSEA. DNA for the CDR3: TGCAGCGTTCGGGGACAGGGGGCTTGGCAGCCCCAGCATTTT. This sequence encodes CSVRGQGAWQPQHF.

The chain recombines TRBV6-2 or TRBV6-3 with TRBJ2-7, with D uncertain. V was pared by 5 bases and J by 4 bases, with 18 bases between. CDR3 length: 15 residues. Germline V gives CDR1 MNHEY, CDR2 SVGEGT. This CDR3 reads CASSTTPPLRYEQYF. The DNA of the CDR3 is TGTGCCAGCAGTACCACTCCTCCCCTACGTTACGAGCAGTACTTC.

The table lists this clonotype with a few counts. The chain has TRBV6-1 and TRBJ1-4; D not resolved. V lost 6 bases and J lost 7, with 18 bases in between. The CDR3 runs to 15 residues. The germline V gene encodes CDR1 MNHNS and CDR2 SASEGT. CDR3 nucleotides: TGTGCCAGCAGCTCTCGGACCACCTGGGGTGAAAAACTGTTTTTT. Its translation is CASSSRTTWGEKLFF.

This clonotype was observed many times. J is TRBJ1-5 and V is TRBV27; tentative D call: TRBD1 (5 bases). V lost 7 bases, J lost 4 bases, and 14 bases lay in between. The germline gives CDR1 MNHEY, CDR2 SMNVEV (reference sequence). The CDR3 consists of 14 residues. The DNA for the CDR3 is TGTGCCAGCATGCCAGGGATGGGGAATCAGCCCCAGCATTTT. Translating it yields CASMPGMGNQPQHF.

This chain joins TRBV12-3 or TRBV12-4 and TRBJ1-5; D unresolved. This CDR3 spans 13 amino acids. Trimming left V 7 bases short and J 11 bases short, with 18 bases between. The CDR3 reads CASTEASGRSQHF. CDR3 in DNA: TGTGCCAGCACCGAAGCCTCGGGTAGGTCCCAGCATTTT.

This clonotype came up many times. CDR3 sequence: CASSQQGAGSNQPQHF. DNA for the CDR3: TGTGCCAGCAGCCAACAGGGAGCGGGTAGCAATCAGCCCCAGCATTTT. J is TRBJ1-5 and V is TRBV12-3 or TRBV12-4; TRBD1 might be the D (6 bases). V was cut by 6 bases and J by 0 bases, with 15 bases left in between. The CDR3 sequence is 16 residues long.

This clonotype appeared a few times. This chain links TRBV20-1 with TRBJ2-1; TRBD2 matches at 9 bases. The junction had 12 bases not matched to a gene; V was cut back by 3 bases and J by 9 bases. Germline CDR1 DFQATT, CDR2 SNEGSKA (reference sequence). The CDR3 covers 15 residues. This CDR3 reads CSARKLAGDSGEQFF. The CDR3, as DNA: TGCAGTGCTAGGAAATTAGCGGGGGATTCGGGTGAGCAGTTCTTC.

This clonotype has a count of ten or more. V and J are TRBV28 and TRBJ1-1; D remains ambiguous. V was shortened by 2 bases and J by 3 bases, with 4 bases between the two germline ends. Germline CDR1 and CDR2: MDHEN and SYDVKM. The CDR3 consists of 12 residues. The CDR3 protein is CASSLQHTEAFF. The CDR3 nucleotides read TGTGCCAGCAGTTTACAGCACACTGAAGCTTTCTTT. The variable domain in full, with the rest retrieved from reference TRBV28 and TRBJ1-1, is DVKVTQSSRYLVKRTGEKVFLECVQDMDHENMFWYRQDPGLGLRLIYFSYDVKMKEKGDIPEGYSVSREKKERFSLILESASTNQTSMYLCASSLQHTEAFFGQGTRLTVV.

The chain employs TRBV4-3 and TRBJ2-2; D is unclear. The V gene lost 3 bases and the J gene lost 6 bases, with 14 bases spanning the gap. The CDR3 runs to 15 residues. Germline CDR1 and CDR2: LGHNA and YSLEER. As DNA, the CDR3 is TGCGCCAGCAGCCAGATAGGACCTCTGGCCGGGGAGCTGTTTTTT. Amino acid sequence: CASSQIGPLAGELFF.

Ten or more counts support this clonotype. The V gene is TRBV12-3 or TRBV12-4, the J gene TRBJ2-2; D may be TRBD2 (7 bases). Trimming took 1 base from V and 7 from J, leaving 16 bases between them. CDR3 length: 16 residues. The CDR3 DNA follows: TGTGCCAGCAGTTTAGGGGGGGCGGGAGCAGTCGGGGAGCTGTTTTTT. This sequence encodes CASSLGGAGAVGELFF.

The chain uses TRBV5-4 and TRBJ2-5; 9 positions match TRBD2. Germline CDR1 reads SGHNT; CDR2 reads YYREEE (reference sequence). There are 16 residues in the CDR3. The V gene end was trimmed by 4 bases and the J gene end by 7 bases; junction bases not matched to a gene: 14. In DNA form, the CDR3 reads TGTGCCAGCAGCGATGGGGGCGGGGGGGCGTCGAGGACCCAGTACTTC. It is translated as CASSDGGGGASRTQYF.